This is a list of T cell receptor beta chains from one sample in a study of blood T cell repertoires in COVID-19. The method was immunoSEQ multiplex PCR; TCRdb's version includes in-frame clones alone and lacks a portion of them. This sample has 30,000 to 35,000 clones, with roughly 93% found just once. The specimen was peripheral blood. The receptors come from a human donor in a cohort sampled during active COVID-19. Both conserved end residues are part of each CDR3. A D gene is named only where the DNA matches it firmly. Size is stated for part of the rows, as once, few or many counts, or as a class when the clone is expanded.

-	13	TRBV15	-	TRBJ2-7	TGTGCCACCAGCGTCGGCGGCTCCTACGAGCAGTACTTC	CATSVGGSYEQYF
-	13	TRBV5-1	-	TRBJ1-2	TGCGCCAGCAGCTTGGTCGCAGGGAACGGCTACACCTTC	CASSLVAGNGYTF
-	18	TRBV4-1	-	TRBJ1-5	TGCGCCAGCAGCCAAGAGGGATTCAGGGTCTTGGGCAATCAGCCCCAGCATTTT	CASSQEGFRVLGNQPQHF
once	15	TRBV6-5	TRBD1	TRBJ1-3	TGTGCCGGAGCCCCCTGGGGACAGGGTGAGGACACCATATATTTT	CAGAPWGQGEDTIYF
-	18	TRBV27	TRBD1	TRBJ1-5	TGTGCCAGCAGTCCCAGCCCCGGGACAGCTCTATCCAATCAGCCCCAGCATTTT	CASSPSPGTALSNQPQHF
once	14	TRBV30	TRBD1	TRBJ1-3	TGTGCACATTCGGGACAGGGGATTGGAAACACCATATATTTT	CAHSGQGIGNTIYF
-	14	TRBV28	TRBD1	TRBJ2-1	TGTGCCAGCAGTAGGGACAGGAGGTACAATGAGCAGTTCTTC	CASSRDRRYNEQFF
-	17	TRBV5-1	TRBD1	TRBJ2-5	TGCGCCAGCAGCTTGATGGGACAGTCTCAAACAGGGGAGACCCAGTACTTC	CASSLMGQSQTGETQYF
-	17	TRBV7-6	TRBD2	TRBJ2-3	TGTGCCAGCAGCCGAATAGCGGGAGAGGAAGAAGACGATACGCAGTATTTT	CASSRIAGEEEDDTQYF
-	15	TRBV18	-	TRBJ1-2	TGTGCCAGCTCACCAGGAATACAGCGGAACTATGGCTACACCTTC	CASSPGIQRNYGYTF
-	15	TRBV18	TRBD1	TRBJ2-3	TGTGCCAGCTCATCCGGGACAGGGGTGGCAGATACGCAGTATTTT	CASSSGTGVADTQYF
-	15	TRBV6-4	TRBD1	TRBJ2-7	TGTGCCAGCAGCTCGTCGGGACAGGGATTCTACGAGCAGTACTTC	CASSSSGQGFYEQYF
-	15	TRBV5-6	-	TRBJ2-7	TGTGCCAGCAGCCCCGGGACAAACACGCCCTACGAGCAGTACTTC	CASSPGTNTPYEQYF
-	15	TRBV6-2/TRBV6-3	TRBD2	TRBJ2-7	TGTGCCAGCAGCCGGACTAGCGGTGCCTCCTACGAGCAGTACTTC	CASSRTSGASYEQYF
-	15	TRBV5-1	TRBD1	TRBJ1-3	TGCGCCAGCAGCTTGGCCACAGGGGCTGGAAACACCATATATTTT	CASSLATGAGNTIYF
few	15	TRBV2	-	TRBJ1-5	TGTGCCAGCAGTGTTTCAGGGGCTGGCAATCAGCCCCAGCATTTT	CASSVSGAGNQPQHF
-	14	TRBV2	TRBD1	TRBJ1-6	TGTGCCAGCAGTGAAGGAGGGGGCGGGCGACCCCTCCACTTT	CASSEGGGGRPLHF
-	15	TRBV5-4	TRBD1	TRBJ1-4	TGTGCCAGCAGCCTCAGACAGGGGGTCAATGAAAAACTGTTTTTT	CASSLRQGVNEKLFF